This is a list of T cell receptor beta chains from one sample in a study of tumor-infiltrating lymphocytes in primary liver carcinoma. TCRdb recomputed calls from the multiplex PCR reads with MiXCR, one row per CDR3 protein. The data hold about 48,000 distinct CDR3 sequences, with about 73% observed a single time. Material: liver tumor tissue from sampling region 3. These receptors came from a man between 35 and 55 years old with primary liver carcinoma and hepatitis B virus infection. Each CDR3 is given with its conserved first and last residue. The order of the fields is V gene, J gene, clone size, D gene, CDR3 DNA, CDR3 protein. A D gene is named only where the DNA matches it firmly. Clone size, where shown, is once, few, many, or a class for clones that have expanded.

TRBV20-1	TRBJ2-1	once	-	TGCAGCGTTCTAGCCCCTTCCTACAATGAGCAGTTCTTC	CSVLAPSYNEQFF
TRBV6-5	TRBJ2-1	many	TRBD2	TGTGCCAGCAGTTACTTCCCTAGCGGGACCTATGAGCAGTTCTTC	CASSYFPSGTYEQFF
TRBV4-1	TRBJ2-7	medium-sized	-	TGCGCCAGCAGCCAAGGGGGGCTTGGTTACGAGCAGTACTTC	CASSQGGLGYEQYF
TRBV12-3/TRBV12-4	TRBJ2-1	-	-	TGTGCCAGTGGTCTCTCGAGCCTGGGCAGGACCAATGAGCAGTTCTTC	CASGLSSLGRTNEQFF
TRBV11-2	TRBJ2-7	-	TRBD1	TGTGCCAGTAGCTTAGGAGCCCGGACAGGTTACGAGGAGTACTTC	CASSLGARTGYEEYF
TRBV6-2/TRBV6-3	TRBJ2-5	-	-	TGTGCCATCACACTCGCTAGCGAGGAGACCCAGTACTTC	CAITLASEETQYF
TRBV29-1	TRBJ2-7	-	-	TGCAACGTTGGGGATCGTGAAAGGCAGTACTTC	CNVGDRERQYF
TRBV2	TRBJ1-5	-	-	TGTGCCAGCCGCATCCAGGATTACCAGCCCCAGCATTTT	CASRIQDYQPQHF
TRBV28	TRBJ1-2	-	-	TGTGCCAGCAGGATCAGCACAAGTTTGACTAGATATCGCCACACCTTC	CASRISTSLTRYRHTF
TRBV4-1	TRBJ1-1	-	-	TGCGCCAGCAGCCACGGCAGATACAACATCTTGATGAACATTGAAGCTCTCTTT	CASSHGRYNILMNIEALF
TRBV19	TRBJ1-3	-	-	TGTGCCAGTAGTCCTCAGCGTGGAAACACCATATATTTT	CASSPQRGNTIYF
TRBV7-9	TRBJ2-7	-	-	TGTACCAGCAGCTTTACAGGGGGGGCCAGCTACGAGCAATACTTC	CTSSFTGGASYEQYF
TRBV11-2	TRBJ2-3	-	TRBD2	TGTGCCAACAGCCCCCCGACTAGCGGCAGCACAGGTACGCAATATTTT	CANSPPTSGSTGTQYF
TRBV29-1	TRBJ2-1	medium-sized	TRBD2	TGCAGCGTTGGTAATAGCGGGAGAATCAGGGGCTCCTACAATGAGCAGTTCTTC	CSVGNSGRIRGSYNEQFF
TRBV7-9	TRBJ2-5	-	-	TGTGCCAGCAGCTTAGCAAATGGGTATGAGGCCCAGTACTTC	CASSLANGYEAQYF
TRBV29-1	TRBJ2-5	once	TRBD1	TGCAGCCCAAGACAGGGGATGAACCAGGAGACCCAGTACTTC	CSPRQGMNQETQYF
TRBV12-3/TRBV12-4	TRBJ1-5	many	-	TGTGCCAGCAGTTTACCGATTAGCAATCAGCCCCAGCATTTT	CASSLPISNQPQHF
TRBV6-6	TRBJ2-5	medium-sized	-	TGTGCCAGCACCCCATTAAGGGGGGGGGGAGAGACCCAGTACTTC	CASTPLRGGGETQYF
TRBV14	TRBJ2-3	many	-	TGTGCCAGCAGCCAAGATCTACCGGGAGACGGGGATACGCAGTATTTT	CASSQDLPGDGDTQYF
TRBV12-3/TRBV12-4	TRBJ2-7	-	TRBD2	TGTGCCGACGACGGACTAGCAGGAGACGAGCAGTACTTC	CADDGLAGDEQYF
TRBV6-6	TRBJ2-7	once	-	TGTGCCAGCAGTTACTACCGGAGAACTCCCAACGAGCAGTACTTC	CASSYYRRTPNEQYF